This TCR beta chain was observed in a study of blood T cells in healthy people across ages. Study results and limitations: CMV status of donors was not determined, possibly confounding expanded clonotype changes. Long-lived donors carried more naive CD4+ cells and greater diversity than aged donors. Older age went with lower TCR beta diversity per million T cells, in a roughly linear way.

For the second PCR, which ran for about 7 to 11 cycles, a sample-barcoded 5' primer and a J-beta primer mix were used. Each cDNA was tagged by a template-switch adaptor containing 12 random nucleotides. TCRdb fed the 5' RACE reads into MiXCR, producing one record per CDR3 protein. The sample shows more than 650,000 distinct CDR3 sequences, approximately 21% of them seen only once. V was shortened by 4 bases and J by 0 bases, with 14 bases between the two germline ends. The CDR3 length is 16 residues. The V gene's germline CDR1 is SGDLS and CDR2 YYNGEE. Comment on this clonotype: No antigen is known for it.

Sequenced input: blood. The genes are TRBV9 and TRBJ1-3; possibly TRBD1 for D (6 bases). This receptor was obtained from a man in his 70s in good health. Here the CDR3 DNA reads TGTGCCAGCAGCCCACGGACAGACTTCTCTGGAAACACCATATATTTT. This encodes CASSPRTDFSGNTIYF.